One sample yielded the 26 T cell receptor beta chains listed below, sequenced in a study of blood T cells in healthy people across ages. Alongside a J-beta primer mix, a sample-barcoded 5' primer served in a second PCR lasting roughly 7 to 12 cycles. TCRdb passed the 5' RACE reads through MiXCR, listing each CDR3 protein once. The profile shows roughly 2 million distinct CDR3 sequences, around 50% of them singletons. The sequenced sample consisted of blood. The origin of the receptors is a middle-aged woman in good health.

The J gene is TRBJ2-7, the V gene TRBV20-1; 11 bases line up with TRBD2. Per the germline V gene, CDR1 is DFQATT and CDR2 is SNEGSKA (reference sequence). With 3 bases clipped from V and 0 bases from J, the junction kept 7 bases outside the gene matches. The CDR3 loop spans 16 amino acids. The CDR3 bases are TGCAGTGCTAGCTTGGGACTAGCGGAGAGCTCCTACGAGCAGTACTTC. Translating it yields CSASLGLAESSYEQYF.

Worth noting for this clonotype: One base away lies a much larger clone, so this may be a sequencing read error. The J gene is TRBJ1-2, the V gene TRBV12-3 or TRBV12-4; D might be TRBD1 (5 bases). The CDR3 consists of 16 residues. The CDR3 reads CASSSPPGRPNYGYIF. CDR3 in DNA: TGTGCCAGCAGTTCCCCGCCGGGACGGCCAAACTATGGCTACATCTTC.

This rearrangement joins TRBV4-2 to TRBJ2-5; TRBD2 matches 8 bases. Germline CDR1 is LGHNA and CDR2 is YNFKEQ. The V gene end was trimmed by 0 bases and the J gene end by 4 bases; junction bases not matched to a gene: 7. The CDR3 loop spans 16 amino acids. DNA for the CDR3: TGTGCCAGCAGCCAAGATAGTCGACGGGGGGGAGAGACCCAGTACTTC. It translates to CASSQDSRRGGETQYF.

As regards this clonotype: The germline gene is not matched at one end of the junction; a read error may be the cause. The DNA for the CDR3 is TGCGCCAACAGCCAAGATTCAGGATTTGATACGCAGTATTTT. Protein sequence: CANSQDSGFDTQYF. The chain recombines TRBV4-1 with TRBJ2-3; no clear D gene. The CDR3 contains 14 residues. CDR1 is MGHRA, CDR2 YSYEKL, per germline.

The genes are TRBV21-1 and TRBJ1-1; the table assigns TRBD1, which was not confirmed against the DNA. TRBV21-1 is labeled a pseudogene. The CDR3 covers 17 residues. The CDR3 nucleotides are TGTGCCAGCAGCAAAGGAGGGACAGGGGTTGAACGCACTGAAGCTTTCTTT. Its protein product is CASSKGGTGVERTEAFF.

The CDR3 region is CSVARAGGRPQHF. The DNA for the CDR3 is TGCAGCGTCGCGAGGGCAGGGGGCCGGCCCCAGCATTTT. The J gene is TRBJ1-5, the V gene TRBV29-1; 8 nucleotides line up with TRBD1. CDR1 and CDR2 (germline): SQVTM, ANQGSEA. The J segment lost 9 bases and the V segment lost 6 bases, leaving 10 bases of the junction unmatched. This CDR3 has 13 amino acids.

This clonotype was counted a single time. This chain uses TRBV7-3 with TRBJ2-3, with 7 nucleotides matching TRBD1. The V gene end was trimmed by 4 bases and the J gene end by 2 bases; junction bases not matched to a gene: 6. CDR1 and CDR2 (germline): SGHTA, FQGTGA. The CDR3 runs to 15 residues. Here the CDR3 reads CASSSIGTDTDTQYF. The DNA of the CDR3 is TGTGCCAGCAGCTCAATAGGGACAGACACAGATACGCAGTATTTT.

This clonotype was seen only a few times. The chain links TRBV10-3 to TRBJ2-1, with D unresolved. CDR1 is ENHRY, CDR2 SYGVKD, per germline. V lost 5 bases and J 7 bases, leaving 12 bases between the germline ends. The CDR3 contains 13 residues. The DNA of the CDR3 is TGTGCCATCAGTCCAGGTGATAGAAATGAGCAGTTCTTC. Protein product: CAISPGDRNEQFF.

The gene calls are TRBV2 and TRBJ2-5, with D tentatively TRBD1 (6 bases). The germline V and J ends were trimmed by 6 bases and 0 bases, with 14 bases remaining between them. Germline V CDR1 and CDR2: SNHLY, FYNNEI. There are 15 residues in the CDR3. The CDR3 nucleotides are TGTGCCAGCAGAGGCAGGGGTAGGAACCAAGAGACCCAGTACTTC. This sequence encodes CASRGRGRNQETQYF. The variable domain in full, with the rest retrieved from reference TRBV2 and TRBJ2-5, is EPEVTQTPSHQVTQMGQEVILRCVPISNHLYFYWYRQILGQKVEFLVSFYNNEISEKSEIFDDQFSVERPDGSNFTLKIRSTKLEDSAMYFCASRGRGRNQETQYFGPGTRLLVL.

This chain joins TRBV10-3 and TRBJ2-5; D perhaps matches TRBD1 (6 bases). The V gene's germline CDR1 is ENHRY and CDR2 SYGVKD. Trimming left V 10 bases short and J 5 bases short, with 20 bases between. CDR3 length equals 14 residues. The CDR3 nucleotides are TGTGCCACCTCTTATATGGGGGCCGGTGAGACCCAGTACTTC. This sequence encodes CATSYMGAGETQYF.

The rearrangement links TRBV6-5 to TRBJ2-5; possible D gene TRBD2, 7 bases. With 2 bases removed from V and 11 bases from J, the gap between germline ends came to 21 bases. Per germline, CDR1 MNHEY and CDR2 SVGAGI. The CDR3 spans 15 residues. CDR3 nucleotide sequence: TGTGCCAGCAGTTACGGCCGGGGGGCAAGCCATGAGCAGTACTTC. This codes for CASSYGRGASHEQYF.

The genes are TRBV28 and TRBJ2-7, with 7 bases fitting TRBD2. Germline V gene sequence: CDR1 MDHEN, CDR2 SYDVKM. The CDR3 extends over 15 amino acids. Trimming cost V 7 bases and J 2 bases; bases outside gene matches: 11. Here the CDR3 DNA reads TGTGCCAGCAATACAGGACCGGGGGGACCCTACGAGCAGTACTTC. It translates to CASNTGPGGPYEQYF.

The chain carries TRBV2 and TRBJ2-7; 9 nucleotides agree with TRBD2. Germline loops: CDR1 SNHLY, CDR2 FYNNEI. The CDR3 sequence is 15 residues long. V trimming: 4 bases; J trimming: 1 base; junction bases outside the gene matches: 5. The chain's CDR3 is CASSGERGASYEQYF. The CDR3 DNA reads TGTGCCAGCAGTGGCGAGCGGGGGGCATCCTACGAGCAGTACTTC.

Only one count was recorded for this clonotype. The rearrangement links TRBV6-1 to TRBJ2-1; D uncertain. The DNA end favors TRBJ2-7, so the J call may be wrong. Germline CDR1 MNHNS, CDR2 SASEGT. This CDR3 is built from 11 residues. CDR3 amino acids: CASQDAYEQYF. Written as DNA, the CDR3 is TGTGCCAGCCAAGATGCCTACGAGCAGTACTTC.

This clonotype has just a few counts. The V call is TRBV28, the J call TRBJ2-3; D is perhaps TRBD2 (6 bases). From germline, CDR1 is MDHEN and CDR2 SYDVKM. This CDR3 is 15 amino acids long. V lost 3 bases and J 3 bases, leaving 13 bases between the germline ends. In nucleotides, the CDR3 is TGTGCCAGCAGTTTTATCGCGGGGAGGACAGATACGCAGTATTTT. As protein: CASSFIAGRTDTQYF.

The chain uses TRBV7-2 and TRBJ2-7; 11 nucleotides align to TRBD1. The J call is doubtful: the DNA matches TRBJ2-5 better. Germline loops: CDR1 SGHTA, CDR2 FQGNSA. This CDR3 spans 15 amino acids. The DNA of the CDR3 is TGTGCCAGCAGCCATGGACAGGGGGCTAGGGAGACCCAGTACTTC. This translates into CASSHGQGARETQYF.

The chain uses TRBV4-2 and TRBJ2-5, with TRBD1 matching 9 bases. Germline V CDR1 and CDR2: LGHNA, YNFKEQ. After removal of 0 bases from V and 1 base from J, the junction contained 12 bases not matched to a gene. The CDR3 consists of 19 residues. The DNA for the CDR3 is TGTGCCAGCAGCCAAGATCACCAGCTGGGACAGGGTTTCCAAGAGACCCAGTACTTC. Protein: CASSQDHQLGQGFQETQYF.

The J gene is TRBJ2-3, the V gene TRBV4-1, with D perhaps TRBD2 (5 bases). The length of the CDR3 is 16 residues. Germline V gene data show CDR1 as MGHRA and CDR2 as YSYEKL. The V end lost 0 bases, the J end lost 0 bases, and 10 bases lay between the germline ends. The CDR3 sequence is CASSQDTRVSTDTQYF. For the CDR3, the DNA is TGCGCCAGCAGCCAAGATACGAGGGTTAGCACAGATACGCAGTATTTT.

This clonotype came up a few times. The chain carries TRBV6-5 and TRBJ2-7; 8 nucleotides line up with TRBD2. Looked up from germline, CDR1 is MNHEY and CDR2 is SVGAGI. The CDR3 is 14 amino acids. V lost 8 bases to trimming and J lost 2 bases; unmatched junction nucleotides: 8. The CDR3 DNA reads as TGTGCCAGCCACACGCGGGGGGCCGCCTACGAGCAGTACTTC. Amino acid sequence: CASHTRGAAYEQYF.

This clonotype was detected only a few times. The J gene is TRBJ2-3, the V gene TRBV5-6; a weak D match, TRBD2 (6 bases). Germline CDR1 is SGHDT and CDR2 is YYEEEE. The V end lost 0 bases, the J end lost 6 bases, and 23 bases lay between the germline ends. This CDR3 comprises 18 residues. DNA of the CDR3: TGTGCCAGCAGCTTGGATGGCGGGGCCTCTTCCTTCACGGATACGCAGTATTTT. The encoded protein is CASSLDGGASSFTDTQYF.

This chain uses TRBV15 with TRBJ1-2; 10 positions agree with TRBD1. Losses at the gene ends were 1 base for V and 4 bases for J; bases not matched to a gene: 3. CDR1 and CDR2 (germline): LNHNV, YYDKDF (reference sequence). The CDR3 has 15 residues. CDR3: CATSRGTGGSYGYTF. The DNA for the CDR3 is TGTGCCACCAGCAGAGGGACAGGGGGAAGCTATGGCTACACCTTC.

The V call is TRBV28, the J call TRBJ2-7; maybe TRBD2 (5 bases). The germline V gene encodes CDR1 MDHEN and CDR2 SYDVKM. V was cut by 6 bases and J by 5 bases, with 17 bases left in between. This CDR3 has 14 residues. The CDR3 sequence: CASRGRPVGNEQYF. CDR3 sequence (DNA): TGTGCCAGCAGGGGCCGCCCAGTCGGGAACGAGCAGTACTTC.

The rearrangement joins TRBV9 to TRBJ2-5, with D possibly TRBD1 on 6 matching bases. This CDR3 comprises 14 residues. Per germline, CDR1 SGDLS and CDR2 YYNGEE. Trimming took 4 bases from V and 5 from J, leaving 15 bases between them. This chain's CDR3 is CASSPGWGRETQYF. In DNA form, the CDR3 reads TGTGCCAGCAGCCCTGGATGGGGGCGCGAGACCCAGTACTTC.

V usage is TRBV27 and J usage is TRBJ2-5; tentative D call: TRBD2 (5 bases). Trimming shortened V by 4 bases and J by 12 bases, and 24 bases separated the two germline ends. Per the germline V gene, CDR1 is MNHEY and CDR2 is SMNVEV (reference sequence). CDR3 length: 15 amino acids. CDR3 coding DNA: TGTGCCAGCAGTTCGAGATCGGGGTGCCTAAGAGAGGAGTACTTC. Its translation is CASSSRSGCLREEYF.

This sequence joins TRBV27 and TRBJ2-1; D is undetermined. Trimming pared 6 bases from V and 6 bases from J, leaving 9 bases between. CDR3 length: 12 amino acids. CDR1 is MNHEY and CDR2 is SMNVEV in the germline V gene (reference sequence). The chain's CDR3 is CASRFGLNEQFF. The DNA of the CDR3 is TGTGCCAGCAGGTTCGGGCTCAATGAGCAGTTCTTC.

The chain is built from TRBV7-2 and TRBJ1-2; D is unresolved. This CDR3 has 15 amino acids. Germline CDR1 is SGHTA and CDR2 is FQGNSA. Trimming removed 10 bases at V and 0 bases at J, with 18 bases between. As DNA, the CDR3 is TGTGCCATCCCAGCCGTCCTTCTACCTAACTATGGCTACACCTTC. This translates into CAIPAVLLPNYGYTF.